A single sample gave rise to the 27 T cell receptor beta chains below, sequenced in a study of graft-versus-host responses after intestinal transplantation. The table came from immunoSEQ multiplex PCR; TCRdb's copy has only in-frame clones and leaves some out. The sample lists about 45,000 clones; 91% were seen once. The source material was PBMCs, sampled 524 days after transplant. These receptors were obtained from a human patient who received an intestinal transplant, so some T cells may come from the graft donor.

The rearrangement links TRBV19 to TRBJ2-5; possible D gene TRBD1, 5 bases. V lost 0 bases and J lost 5, with 13 bases in between. Germline V gene lookup returns CDR1 LNHDA and CDR2 SQIVND (reference sequence). CDR3 length: 15 residues. The CDR3 protein is CASSIEARAGETQYF. The CDR3 DNA reads TGTGCCAGTAGTATAGAGGCCAGGGCAGGGGAGACCCAGTACTTC.

Concerning this clone: The sample holds other DNA sequences that translate to the same CDR3. This chain links TRBV7-9 with TRBJ1-6; D is ambiguous. V was clipped by 3 bases and J by 6 bases, with 9 bases between them. This CDR3 has 14 amino acids. Germline CDR1 is SEHNR and CDR2 is FQNEAQ (reference sequence). This CDR3 reads CASSFLGPNSPLHF. The CDR3 DNA is TGTGCCAGCAGCTTTCTCGGGCCTAATTCACCCCTCCACTTT.

The chain uses TRBV7-6 and TRBJ2-1; 13 bases are shared with TRBD2. The CDR3 sequence is 16 residues long. J gave up 7 bases and V 1 base, and 4 bases lay outside the gene matches. Per the germline V gene, CDR1 is SGHVS and CDR2 is FNYEAQ. The CDR3 coding sequence is TGTGCCAGCAGCTTAGTCAGGACTAGCGGGAGTAATGAGCAGTTCTTC. It yields the protein CASSLVRTSGSNEQFF. Looking up the rest from reference TRBV7-6 and TRBJ2-1 gives the full variable domain: GAGVSQSPRYKVTKRGQDVALRCDPISGHVSLYWYRQALGQGPEFLTYFNYEAQQDKSGLPNDRFSAERPEGSISTLTIQRTEQRDSAMYRCASSLVRTSGSNEQFFGPGTRLTVL.

Here the CDR3 DNA reads TGTGCCAGCAGCCAAGGGGGATTAGGTCAGCCCCAGCATTTT. Translated, it gives CASSQGGLGQPQHF. This chain links TRBV4-2 with TRBJ1-5; no firm D call. The CDR3 spans 14 residues. Germline V CDR1 and CDR2: LGHNA, YNFKEQ. The germline V and J ends were trimmed by 1 base and 6 bases, with 10 bases remaining between them.

The V and J genes are TRBV6-4 and TRBJ2-7; TRBD2 might be the D (5 bases). The CDR3 has 15 amino acids. Trimming removed 5 bases at V and 3 bases at J, with 17 bases between. Looked up from germline, CDR1 is MRHNA and CDR2 is SNTAGT. This CDR3 reads CASSYRVGSLYEQYF. Written as DNA, the CDR3 is TGTGCCAGCAGTTATCGAGTAGGGAGTCTCTACGAGCAGTACTTC.

The chain is built from TRBV5-6 and TRBJ1-2, with D uncertain. In germline, CDR1 is SGHDT, CDR2 YYEEEE. The length of the CDR3 is 12 residues. V was pared by 0 bases and J by 4 bases, with 4 bases between. CDR3 bases: TGTGCCAGCAGCTTGGTTCCCTATGGCTACACCTTC. It is translated as CASSLVPYGYTF.

This clone was seen only a few times. This specimen includes other DNA sequences encoding the same CDR3. The chain couples TRBV6-1 to TRBJ2-1; TRBD2 matches 8 bases. The CDR3 is 14 amino acids. J gave up 3 bases and V 5 bases, and 3 bases lay outside the gene matches. The V gene's germline CDR1 is MNHNS and CDR2 SASEGT. The CDR3 coding sequence is TGTGCCAGCAGTCTAGCGGGTCGCTACAATGAGCAGTTCTTC. Its protein product is CASSLAGRYNEQFF.

V is TRBV5-4 and J is TRBJ1-2; 7 bases line up with TRBD1. The CDR3 length is 14 residues. The V and J ends lost 4 bases and 0 bases, in that order; junction bases with no gene match: 3. Germline V gene data show CDR1 as SGHNT and CDR2 as YYREEE (reference sequence). The CDR3: CASSQGQTNYGYTF. The DNA of the CDR3 is TGTGCCAGCAGCCAGGGACAGACTAACTATGGCTACACCTTC.

The chain employs TRBV6-1 and TRBJ1-2; D perhaps matches TRBD1 (6 bases). This CDR3 has 12 amino acids. V lost 6 bases to trimming and J lost 8 bases, with 13 bases between them. Germline V gene lookup returns CDR1 MNHNS and CDR2 SASEGT. CDR3 DNA sequence: TGTGCCAGCAGCCAGGCCCAGGGGGGCTACACCTTC. It yields the protein CASSQAQGGYTF.

This clone was recorded only once. The J gene is TRBJ2-5, the V gene TRBV6-1, with D possibly TRBD2 on 7 matching bases. This CDR3 spans 15 amino acids. Trimming shortened V by 0 bases and J by 4 bases, and 12 bases separated the two germline ends. CDR1 MNHNS and CDR2 SASEGT come from the germline V gene. For the CDR3, the DNA is TGTGCCAGCAGTGAAGCGGGGGGGCAATTAGAGACCCAGTACTTC. Amino acids: CASSEAGGQLETQYF.

This chain connects TRBV4-3 to TRBJ1-4, with 11 nucleotides matching TRBD1. The V gene's germline CDR1 is LGHNA and CDR2 YSLEER. After removal of 2 bases from V and 12 bases from J, the junction contained 5 bases not matched to a gene. CDR3 length: 14 amino acids. CDR3 DNA sequence: TGCGCCAGCAGCCAATTTGGACAGGGGGCTGAACTGTTTTTT. It codes for CASSQFGQGAELFF.

The chain combines TRBV19 with TRBJ1-2, with 8 bases identical to TRBD1. The germline V gene encodes CDR1 LNHDA and CDR2 SQIVND (reference sequence). This CDR3 has 17 amino acids. V dropped 5 bases and J dropped 5; count of bases not matched to a gene: 16. The DNA of the CDR3 is TGTGCCAGTAGTCCGTACGCAGGGGGCGAACTTCGATATGGCTACACCTTC. Translation gives CASSPYAGGELRYGYTF.

As regards this clone: At one end, the junction sequence differs from germline, possibly due to a read error. The rearrangement uses TRBV28 and TRBJ2-7; tentatively, D is TRBD1 (8 bases). The CDR3 loop spans 13 amino acids. Per the germline V gene, CDR1 is MDHEN and CDR2 is SYDVKM. The CDR3 spells CASSLDLQGGNVF. CDR3 bases: TGTGCCAGCAGCTTAGACCTACAGGGGGGGAATGTCTTC.

The rearrangement uses TRBV15 and TRBJ2-7; 7 nucleotides align to TRBD2. This CDR3 contains 16 residues. CDR1 and CDR2 (germline): LNHNV, YYDKDF (reference sequence). V gave up 0 bases and J gave up 0 bases; unmatched junction bases: 5. This CDR3 reads CATSRDFGGSSYEQYF. CDR3 bases: TGTGCCACCAGCAGAGATTTCGGCGGGAGCTCCTACGAGCAGTACTTC.

The chain is built from TRBV5-6 and TRBJ2-2, with TRBD1 identical over 9 bases. Germline V lookup: CDR1 SGHDT, CDR2 YYEEEE. The CDR3 consists of 16 residues. Trimming removed 4 bases from V and 0 bases from J; junction bases left unmatched: 4. The CDR3, as DNA: TGTGCCAGCAGCCCGACAGGGGGTCCGAACACCGGGGAGCTGTTTTTT. Translating it yields CASSPTGGPNTGELFF.

This clone has just one count. V gene TRBV27 combines with J gene TRBJ2-3; TRBD1 or TRBD2 may be the D gene (5 bases each). CDR3 length equals 17 residues. The V end lost 1 base, the J end lost 4 bases, and 18 bases lay between the germline ends. From germline, CDR1 is MNHEY and CDR2 SMNVEV (reference sequence). CDR3 amino acids: CASSLLSVIGGPDTQYF. The DNA of the CDR3 is TGTGCCAGCAGTTTATTGTCTGTTATTGGGGGTCCAGATACGCAGTATTTT.

The chain uses TRBV30 and TRBJ1-6; 8 nucleotides align to TRBD1. Germline lookup yields CDR1 GTSNPN and CDR2 SVGIG (reference sequence). V lost 0 bases to trimming and J lost 9 bases; unmatched junction nucleotides: 4. The CDR3 covers 14 residues. The CDR3 DNA is TGTGCCTGGAGTGTACGGACAGGGAGTTCACCCCTCCACTTT. The encoded protein is CAWSVRTGSSPLHF.

The rearrangement joins TRBV2 to TRBJ2-7; D is perhaps TRBD1 (5 bases). Per germline, CDR1 SNHLY and CDR2 FYNNEI. V was cut by 6 bases and J by 6 bases, with 9 bases left in between. The CDR3 extends over 11 amino acids. The CDR3, as DNA: TGTGCCAGCAGGGGGCGGAGCGAGCAGTACTTC. It is translated as CASRGRSEQYF.

The chain recombines TRBV2 with TRBJ2-5; D gene unclear. The CDR3 spans 14 residues. V lost 5 bases and J 2 bases, leaving 12 bases between the germline ends. Per the germline V gene, CDR1 is SNHLY and CDR2 is FYNNEI. This chain's CDR3 is CASSRRRLQETQYF. Written as DNA, the CDR3 is TGTGCCAGCAGTCGTAGACGGCTGCAAGAGACCCAGTACTTC.

The gene calls are TRBV10-3 and TRBJ1-5; no firm D call. V was cut by 7 bases and J by 0 bases, with 10 bases left in between. Germline lookup yields CDR1 ENHRY and CDR2 SYGVKD. This CDR3 is 14 amino acids long. CDR3 residues: CAIKSDYSNQPQHF. CDR3 DNA sequence: TGTGCCATCAAATCGGACTATAGCAATCAGCCCCAGCATTTT.

Here the CDR3 DNA reads TGTGCCAGTAGCCCGACAGCCGTTAAAGAGACCCAGTACTTC. Amino acid sequence: CASSPTAVKETQYF. This sequence joins TRBV19 and TRBJ2-5, with D perhaps matching TRBD1 (5 bases). Trimming removed 6 bases from V and 3 bases from J, with 14 bases in between. Germline CDR1 and CDR2: LNHDA and SQIVND (reference sequence). The CDR3 totals 14 residues.

This clone was found once. The CDR3 sequence is CASTKGTNTQYF. DNA for the CDR3: TGCGCCAGCACCAAGGGCACGAATACGCAGTATTTT. The chain links TRBV5-1 to TRBJ2-3; unclear D gene. This CDR3 is built from 12 residues. CDR1 SGHRS and CDR2 YFSETQ come from the germline V gene. V lost 6 bases to trimming and J lost 7 bases, with 12 bases between them.

The rearrangement joins TRBV4-1 to TRBJ2-2; D remains ambiguous. The ends were cut back, 0 bases at V and 5 bases at J, with 4 bases in the middle. CDR1 and CDR2 from the germline V gene are MGHRA and YSYEKL. The CDR3 extends over 13 amino acids. The CDR3 loop reads CASSQELTGELFF. The CDR3 DNA follows: TGCGCCAGCAGCCAAGAACTTACCGGGGAGCTGTTTTTT.

V is TRBV18 and J is TRBJ1-2; 7 bases are shared with TRBD1. J was trimmed by 6 bases and V by 3 bases; bases with no gene match: 7. The CDR3 is 14 amino acids. CDR1 and CDR2 (germline): KGHSH, LQKENI. DNA for the CDR3: TGTGCCAGCTCACCTACAGGGGAGTGGAATGGCTACACCTTC. This codes for CASSPTGEWNGYTF.

This chain joins TRBV28 and TRBJ2-5, with no clear D. V lost 6 bases and J lost 1, with 12 bases in between. From germline, CDR1 is MDHEN and CDR2 SYDVKM. The CDR3 has 14 residues. The CDR3 loop reads CASSSRRPQETQYF. The CDR3 DNA follows: TGTGCCAGCAGCTCAAGAAGACCCCAAGAGACCCAGTACTTC.

The V and J genes are TRBV30 and TRBJ2-5; D call uncertain. V lost 3 bases and J lost 0, with 11 bases in between. The germline V gene has CDR1 GTSNPN and CDR2 SVGIG (reference sequence). CDR3 size: 14 residues. The CDR3 here is CAWSSAKNQETQYF. CDR3 sequence (DNA): TGTGCCTGGAGCAGCGCGAAAAACCAAGAGACCCAGTACTTC.

The chain joins TRBV18 to TRBJ1-5, with 9 bases lining up with TRBD1. CDR1 KGHSH and CDR2 LQKENI come from the germline V gene. J lost 6 bases, V lost 4 bases, and 4 bases had no gene match. This CDR3 has 14 residues. For the CDR3, the DNA is TGTGCCAGCTCACGAACAGGGGGCACTCAGCCCCAGCATTTT. This encodes CASSRTGGTQPQHF. Full variable domain (outside the CDR3, taken from reference TRBV18 and TRBJ1-5): NAGVMQNPRHLVRRRGQEARLRCSPMKGHSHVYWYRQLPEEGLKFMVYLQKENIIDESGMPKERFSAEFPKEGPSILRIQQVVRGDSAAYFCASSRTGGTQPQHFGDGTRLSIL.